This entry is about one TCR beta chain. Its specificity is not known. This record belongs to a study of response to subunit inactivated influenza vaccine. Overall study findings and caveats: That few new T cells are recruited by each seasonal influenza vaccination was the authors' suggestion.

The CDR3 has 14 residues. Trimming removed 4 bases from V and 5 bases from J; junction bases left unmatched: 7. Germline V gene lookup returns CDR1 SGHRS and CDR2 YFSETQ. TCRdb reanalysed the RT-PCR reads using MiXCR and keeps one entry per CDR3 protein. The repertoire holds around 530,000 distinct CDR3 sequences, 15% to 20% seen once, with less than 4% in the top ten. The specimen comprised CD4+ T cells sorted from PBMCs, sampled less than 30 months after vaccination. The gene calls are TRBV5-1 and TRBJ2-5; 8 bases are a match to TRBD2. This clonotype was obtained from a man between 50 and 69 years old who received an inactivated influenza vaccine. CDR3: CASSDLAGMETQYF. CDR3 DNA: TGCGCCAGCAGCGACTTAGCGGGAATGGAGACCCAGTACTTC.